This TCR beta chain was identified during a study of blood T cell repertoires in COVID-19. Turning to the study itself: COVID-19 samples, acute and convalescent, were from the United States, Italy and Spain. In each case, the material was cDNA or gDNA derived from T cells, B-cell-depleted T cells, or PBMCs.

In the source study's methods: From reference gene primer amplification, estimates of nucleated cell counts were derived. Sequenced by immunoSEQ multiplex PCR; TCRdb stores in-frame clones only, minus some. That table furnishes V, J and clone size, whereas the DNA furnished D and trimming. The table records approximately 100,000 clones, about two thirds of them present only once. V lost 5 bases to trimming and J lost 0 bases, with 20 bases between them. The germline CDR1 and CDR2 sequences are LNHDA and SQIVND (reference sequence). The CDR3 length is 18 residues. The sequencing input was peripheral blood. The rearrangement joins TRBV19 to TRBJ1-3, with D maybe TRBD1 (6 bases). The clonotype comes from a human donor with acute or convalescent COVID-19. The donor label of this sample is uncertain. CDR3 sequence (DNA): TGTGCCAGTAGTCCCTCCTCCCGGACAGCGATCTCTGGAAACACCATATATTTT. It encodes CASSPSSRTAISGNTIYF.